Listed below are T cell receptor beta chains from one sample, sequenced in a study of CD8 T cells in Susac syndrome. TCRdb re-called the immunoSEQ multiplex PCR reads with MiXCR, one entry per CDR3 protein. The data show 130,000 or so distinct CDR3 sequences, roughly 92% seen once. Material for sequencing was CD4+ T cells from PBMCs. The receptors originated from a human donor in good health. CDR3s include the opening cysteine and the closing phenylalanine or tryptophan. Fields, in order: clone size, J gene, V gene, D gene, CDR3 DNA, CDR3 protein. A D gene is named only where the DNA matches it firmly. Not all rows give a size; the values are once, few, many and, for expanded clones, a class.

size: -; J: TRBJ2-5; V: TRBV2; D: TRBD1; DNA: TGTGCCAGCAGTGAATTGGGACAGGGGATAAGAGAGACCCAGTACTTC; CDR3: CASSELGQGIRETQYF
size: -; J: TRBJ2-2; V: TRBV5-6; D: -; DNA: TGTGCCAGCAGCCGGGGCGACACCGGGGAGCTGTTTTTT; CDR3: CASSRGDTGELFF
size: few; J: TRBJ2-7; V: TRBV28; D: -; DNA: TGTGCCAGCAGTTTTTTTCCCGGGACCGCTACCTACGAGCAGTACTTC; CDR3: CASSFFPGTATYEQYF
size: -; J: TRBJ1-2; V: TRBV3-1; D: -; DNA: TGTGCCAGCAGCCCTTCGAGGGGATATGGCTACACCTTC; CDR3: CASSPSRGYGYTF
size: -; J: TRBJ2-2; V: TRBV3-1; D: TRBD2; DNA: TGTGCCAGCAGCCAAGATTCCCTAGCGGGAGGTACCGGGGAGCTGTTTTTT; CDR3: CASSQDSLAGGTGELFF
size: once; J: TRBJ1-5; V: TRBV7-2; D: -; DNA: TGTGCCAGCAACTCCGTGGGGGGTCTCAATCAGCCCCAGCATTTT; CDR3: CASNSVGGLNQPQHF
size: once; J: TRBJ2-7; V: TRBV4-3; D: -; DNA: TGCGCCAGCAGCCAGGAGCCTGACAGTTACGAGCAGTACTTC; CDR3: CASSQEPDSYEQYF
size: once; J: TRBJ2-2; V: TRBV5-1; D: TRBD1; DNA: TGCGCCAGCAGCTTAGCCGGGACAGGGAACACCGGGGAGCTGTTTTTT; CDR3: CASSLAGTGNTGELFF
size: -; J: TRBJ2-1; V: TRBV6-6; D: -; DNA: TGTGCCATCCGGGCCCTACTCGATGAGCAGTTCTTC; CDR3: CAIRALLDEQFF
size: -; J: TRBJ2-5; V: TRBV25-1; D: TRBD1; DNA: TGTGCCAGCAGTGAATCCGGACAGGGGGCTATGGAGACCCAGTACTTC; CDR3: CASSESGQGAMETQYF
size: -; J: TRBJ1-1; V: TRBV29-1; D: -; DNA: TGCAGCGCAGCCTTCGCCGAGGACACTGAAGCTTTCTTT; CDR3: CSAAFAEDTEAFF
size: -; J: TRBJ1-3; V: TRBV2; D: -; DNA: TGTGCCAGCAGTTTGGGCCCGGTCAGCCAGCGGGACACCATATATTTT; CDR3: CASSLGPVSQRDTIYF
size: -; J: TRBJ2-7; V: TRBV6-6; D: -; DNA: TGTGCCAGCAGTGGCCCCGGGGGTGGGGAGCAGTACTTC; CDR3: CASSGPGGGEQYF
size: -; J: TRBJ2-5; V: TRBV3-1; D: TRBD1; DNA: TGTGCCAGCAGCGGACAGGGGTGGAAGACCCAGTACTTC; CDR3: CASSGQGWKTQYF
size: -; J: TRBJ2-7; V: TRBV29-1; D: -; DNA: TGCAGCGTTGAGGCGTGGGGGTACGAGCAGTACTTC; CDR3: CSVEAWGYEQYF
size: -; J: TRBJ2-7; V: TRBV18; D: -; DNA: TGTGCCAGCTCACCCCAATTGAGCGCCTACTACGAGCAGTACTTC; CDR3: CASSPQLSAYYEQYF
size: -; J: TRBJ2-2; V: TRBV28; D: TRBD2; DNA: TGTGTCGTAACGTCGCTAGCGGGGACCGGGGAGCTGTTTTTT; CDR3: CVVTSLAGTGELFF
size: -; J: TRBJ2-5; V: TRBV30; D: -; DNA: TGTGCCTGGAGTGTACAAGATTCGGGGGAGACCCAGTACTTC; CDR3: CAWSVQDSGETQYF
size: -; J: TRBJ1-1; V: TRBV11-2; D: -; DNA: TGTGCCAGCAGAGTAATGGACTCCGTTGAAGGGACTGAAGCTTTCTTT; CDR3: CASRVMDSVEGTEAFF